The TCR beta chain under discussion was sequenced for a study of T cell changes during pregnancy in multiple sclerosis. Method: immunoSEQ multiplex PCR; TCRdb's copy keeps in-frame clones and lacks some. The data contain under 15,000 clones, approximately 88% of them singletons. The clonotype was recovered from a female donor in good health, enrolled as a control in a pregnancy study. The material sequenced was CD8+ T cells from peripheral blood mononuclear cells, taken in the second trimester of pregnancy.

The CDR3 DNA follows: TGCGCCAGCAGCGAAACACCTAATTCACCCCTCCACTTT. Protein sequence: CASSETPNSPLHF. This chain connects TRBV10-2 to TRBJ1-6; D gene ambiguous. Trimming cost V 6 bases and J 6 bases, with 9 bases left between them. Germline V gene sequence: CDR1 WSHSY, CDR2 SAAADI. The CDR3 spans 13 residues.